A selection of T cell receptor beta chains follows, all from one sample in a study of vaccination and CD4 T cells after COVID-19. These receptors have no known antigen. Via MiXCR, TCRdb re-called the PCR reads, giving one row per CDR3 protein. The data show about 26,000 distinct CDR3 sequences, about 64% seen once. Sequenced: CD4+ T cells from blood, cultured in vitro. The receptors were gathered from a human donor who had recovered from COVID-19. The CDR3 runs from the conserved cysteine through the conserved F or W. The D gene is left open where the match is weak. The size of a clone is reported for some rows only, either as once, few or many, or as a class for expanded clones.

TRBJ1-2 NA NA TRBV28 CASLGIVGYTF TGTGCCAGCCTGGGGATAGTGGGCTACACCTTC
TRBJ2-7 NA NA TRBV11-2 CASSSLLGSEQYF TGTGCCAGCAGCTCCCTGCTTGGTTCCGAGCAGTACTTC
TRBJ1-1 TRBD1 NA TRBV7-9 CASSTQGATEAFF TGTGCCAGCAGCACACAGGGGGCGACTGAAGCTTTCTTT
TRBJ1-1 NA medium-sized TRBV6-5 CASSYSWGANERAEAFF TGTGCCAGCAGTTACTCGTGGGGGGCCAACGAACGGGCTGAAGCTTTCTTT
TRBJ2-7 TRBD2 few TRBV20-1 CSAKREGVYEQYF TGCAGTGCTAAAAGGGAGGGAGTTTACGAGCAGTACTTC
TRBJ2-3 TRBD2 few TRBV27 CASSLWGSGRDDTDTQYF TGTGCCAGCAGTTTATGGGGTAGCGGGAGGGATGACACAGATACGCAGTATTTT
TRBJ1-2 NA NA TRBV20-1 CSARDSGTVYGYTF TGCAGTGCTAGAGACTCAGGGACTGTCTATGGCTACACCTTC
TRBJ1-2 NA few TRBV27 CASSAQGGKVGANYGYTF TGTGCCAGCAGTGCCCAAGGGGGTAAGGTTGGGGCTAACTATGGCTACACCTTC
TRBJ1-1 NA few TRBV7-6 CASSHPPGGEDTEAFF TGTGCCAGCAGCCATCCACCCGGGGGGGAGGACACTGAAGCTTTCTTT
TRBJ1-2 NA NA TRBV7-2 CASSIGVGIGYTF TGTGCCAGCAGCATAGGGGTAGGCATAGGCTACACCTTC
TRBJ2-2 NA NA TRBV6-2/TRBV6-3 CASSYDPRETGELFF TGTGCCAGCAGTTACGACCCTAGGGAAACCGGGGAGCTGTTTTTT